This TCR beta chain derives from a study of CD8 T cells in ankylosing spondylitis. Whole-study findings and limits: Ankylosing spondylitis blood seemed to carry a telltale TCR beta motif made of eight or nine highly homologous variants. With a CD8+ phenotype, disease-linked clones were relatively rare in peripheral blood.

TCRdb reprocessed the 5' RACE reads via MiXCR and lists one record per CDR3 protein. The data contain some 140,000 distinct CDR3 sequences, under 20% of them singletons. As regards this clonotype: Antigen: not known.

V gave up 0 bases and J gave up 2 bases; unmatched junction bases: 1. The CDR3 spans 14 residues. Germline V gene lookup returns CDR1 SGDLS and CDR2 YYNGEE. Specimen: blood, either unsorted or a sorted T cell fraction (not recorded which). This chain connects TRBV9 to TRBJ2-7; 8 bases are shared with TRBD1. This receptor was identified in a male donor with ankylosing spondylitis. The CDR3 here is CASSVGRGPYEQYF. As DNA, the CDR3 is TGTGCCAGCAGCGTAGGCAGGGGGCCCTACGAGCAGTACTTC.